A selection of T cell receptor beta chains follows, all from one sample in a study of T cell responses to AZD1222 COVID-19 vaccine. Data came from immunoSEQ multiplex PCR; TCRdb stores just in-frame clones and leaves some out. The sample gives 150,000 to 200,000 clones, approximately 90% of which show up once; around 2.6% is in the top ten. This specimen was peripheral blood, taken on day 0 of AZD1222 vaccination. All receptors come from an adult in good health. The CDR3 runs from the conserved cysteine through the conserved F or W. The order of the fields is D gene, clone size, V gene, J gene, CDR3 DNA, CDR3 protein. The D gene is left open where the match is weak. Some rows mark clone size as missing; the rest say once, few, many or name a class of expanded clone.

>TRBD1|once|TRBV3-1/TRBV3-2|TRBJ1-1
TGTGCCAGCAGCCGGGCAGGGGGGAACACTGAAGCTTTCTTT
CASSRAGGNTEAFF
>.|.|TRBV30|TRBJ2-5
TGTGCCTGGAGTGTAACCAGTTCAGAGACCCAGTACTTC
CAWSVTSSETQYF
>TRBD2|once|TRBV4-1|TRBJ2-3
TGCGCCAGCAGCCTCTCCTACACTAGCGGGAGCACAGATACGCAGTATTTT
CASSLSYTSGSTDTQYF
>TRBD1|.|TRBV18|TRBJ1-2
TGTGCCAGCTCACCGCCCGACAGGGGCCACTATGGCTACACCTTC
CASSPPDRGHYGYTF
>.|.|TRBV7-9|TRBJ2-7
TGTGCCAGCAGCTTAGCCACAGGGTTCGACGAGCAGTACTTC
CASSLATGFDEQYF
>.|.|TRBV20-1|TRBJ2-5
TGCAGTGCTAGCCCCAGAACCCAGTACTTC
CSASPRTQYF
>.|.|TRBV19|TRBJ1-5
TGTGCCAGTAGTATATCGTCGGGGGACCTACGGCCCCAGCATTTT
CASSISSGDLRPQHF
>TRBD1|.|TRBV6-5|TRBJ1-1
TGTGCCCATCGAGGGCCTGGGACAGGGGGCACTGAAGCTTTCTTT
CAHRGPGTGGTEAFF
>.|once|TRBV6-4|TRBJ2-3
TGTGCCAGCAGCCCCGAATTGGGGACAGATACGCAGTATTTT
CASSPELGTDTQYF
>.|.|TRBV25-1|TRBJ1-3
TGTGCCAGCCGGACCGCGCTCTCTGGAAACACCATATATTTT
CASRTALSGNTIYF
>.|.|TRBV11-2|TRBJ2-2
TGTGCCAGCAGCAAGGGCGTCGGACCCACCGGGGAGCTGTTTTTT
CASSKGVGPTGELFF
>TRBD1|.|TRBV9|TRBJ1-1
TGTGCCAGCAGCGGGAGGGACAGGGGGAGGGTGACTGAAGCTTTCTTT
CASSGRDRGRVTEAFF
>.|.|TRBV1|TRBJ2-2
TGCACCAGCAGCCAAGAGGGAACGAACACCGGGGAGCTGTTTTTT
CTSSQEGTNTGELFF
>TRBD1|.|TRBV11-2|TRBJ1-2
TGTGCCAGCAGCTTTAGCGGGGACAGCCTCTATGGCTACACCTTC
CASSFSGDSLYGYTF
>.|once|TRBV3-1/TRBV3-2|TRBJ1-6
TGTGCCAGCAGCCAAGAGCCCGTTTCACCCCTCCACTTT
CASSQEPVSPLHF